A selection of T cell receptor beta chains follows, all from one sample in a study of cytomegalovirus exposure and HLA in healthy donors. Produced via immunoSEQ multiplex PCR; TCRdb's table is partial and in-frame only. Of 100,000 to 150,000 clones listed, 65% to 85% are singletons. The sample taken for sequencing was PBMCs. The receptors stem from a woman aged 40 to 50 in good health and CMV-seronegative. The CDR3 runs from the conserved cysteine through the conserved F or W. D genes are given only for firm matches. Expanded clones are given a class, and other clones once, few, many or no size at all.

cdr3_aa,cdr3_nt,clone_size,v_call,cdr3_length,d_call,j_call
CASSALTGAQYF,TGTGCCAGCAGCGCACTGACAGGGGCGCAGTACTTC,-,TRBV9,12,TRBD1,TRBJ2-7
CASSPLGTADYNEQFF,TGTGCCAGCTCACCACTCGGGACTGCGGATTACAATGAGCAGTTCTTC,-,TRBV18,16,-,TRBJ2-1
CASSPDRANYGYTF,TGTGCCAGCAGTCCGGACAGAGCTAACTATGGCTACACCTTC,-,TRBV6-6,14,-,TRBJ1-2
CASSEGQGNGYTF,TGTGCCAGCAGTGAAGGACAGGGGAATGGCTACACCTTC,-,TRBV2,13,TRBD1,TRBJ1-2
CASSRKTGGKFNEQFF,TGTGCCAGCAGCCGCAAAACAGGGGGCAAATTCAATGAGCAGTTCTTC,once,TRBV27,16,TRBD1,TRBJ2-1
CASSELGGDYGYTF,TGTGCCAGCAGTGAATTGGGGGGGGACTATGGCTACACCTTC,-,TRBV2,14,-,TRBJ1-2
CASSKARGQTYEQYF,TGTGCCAGCAGCAAGGCCCGGGGACAAACCTACGAGCAGTACTTC,-,TRBV11-2,15,-,TRBJ2-7
CASTLLAGGHNEQFF,TGTGCCAGCACCCTACTAGCGGGAGGGCACAATGAGCAGTTCTTC,once,TRBV7-2,15,TRBD2,TRBJ2-1
CASSNQGAYEQYF,TGTGCCAGTAGTAACCAGGGGGCCTACGAGCAGTACTTC,once,TRBV19,13,TRBD1,TRBJ2-7
CASSLGTGNYGYTF,TGTGCCAGCAGCTTAGGGACAGGGAACTATGGCTACACCTTC,-,TRBV7-9,14,TRBD1,TRBJ1-2
CSVGGPWGGRSEQYF,TGCAGCGTTGGTGGGCCGTGGGGGGGGCGGTCCGAGCAGTACTTC,-,TRBV29-1,15,-,TRBJ2-7
CASSSGSLLGKNIQYF,TGTGCCAGCAGTTCCGGGTCGCTTTTAGGCAAAAACATTCAGTACTTC,-,TRBV28,16,-,TRBJ2-4
CASSLDRADQPQHF,TGTGCCAGCAGTTTGGACAGGGCTGATCAGCCCCAGCATTTT,-,TRBV27,14,TRBD1,TRBJ1-5
CASSSGQGARGNTIYF,TGTGCCAGCAGCTCGGGACAGGGGGCCAGGGGAAACACCATATATTTT,once,TRBV7-8,16,TRBD1,TRBJ1-3
CASSFDRGLSDTQYF,TGTGCCAGCAGTTTTGACAGGGGGCTATCAGATACGCAGTATTTT,-,TRBV27,15,TRBD1,TRBJ2-3
CASSAQQGARGYTF,TGTGCCAGCAGCGCTCAACAGGGGGCGCGTGGCTACACCTTC,-,TRBV13,14,TRBD1,TRBJ1-2
CASSLGSRHGRDEQFF,TGTGCCAGCAGTTTAGGCTCGCGCCACGGCAGGGATGAGCAGTTCTTC,-,TRBV28,16,-,TRBJ2-1
CASRPLTGNSNQPQHF,TGTGCCAGCAGACCCCTGACAGGGAATAGCAATCAGCCCCAGCATTTT,-,TRBV6-6,16,TRBD1,TRBJ1-5
CASSQGPYEQYF,TGTGCCAGCAGCCAGGGCCCCTACGAGCAGTACTTC,-,TRBV28,12,-,TRBJ2-7
CASSVVGGPTDTQYF,TGTGCCAGCAGCGTAGTCGGGGGGCCCACAGATACGCAGTATTTT,-,TRBV9,15,-,TRBJ2-3
CASSLPVGTGGTDTQYF,TGTGCCAGCAGCTTGCCTGTTGGGACAGGGGGCACAGATACGCAGTATTTT,-,TRBV5-4,17,TRBD1,TRBJ2-3
CAFARLAGGLQETQYF,TGTGCCTTCGCGCGACTAGCGGGGGGCCTCCAAGAGACCCAGTACTTC,-,TRBV30,16,TRBD2,TRBJ2-5
CASRGYGYEQYF,TGTGCCAGTCGGGGATACGGTTACGAGCAGTACTTC,-,TRBV27,12,-,TRBJ2-7
CGALSSYNEQFF,TGTGGGGCGTTGAGCTCCTACAATGAGCAGTTCTTC,-,TRBV28,12,-,TRBJ2-1
CASKRQGQGKNSQYF,TGTGCCAGCAAACGACAGGGCCAGGGCAAAAACAGTCAGTACTTC,-,TRBV2,15,TRBD1,TRBJ2-4
CASTRTSGEPEQFF,TGTGCCAGCACCAGGACTAGCGGGGAACCCGAGCAGTTCTTC,-,TRBV28,14,TRBD2,TRBJ2-1
CASSFSWGQVNTGELFF,TGTGCCAGCAGCTTCTCATGGGGACAGGTGAACACCGGGGAGCTGTTTTTT,-,TRBV11-3,17,TRBD1,TRBJ2-2
CASSGGGSGTETQYF,TGTGCCAGCAGTGGGGGGGGAAGCGGGACAGAGACCCAGTACTTC,-,TRBV2,15,TRBD2,TRBJ2-5
CASSPTGRGLNEQFF,TGTGCCAGCTCGCCCACGGGCAGGGGGCTAAATGAGCAGTTCTTC,-,TRBV18,15,TRBD1,TRBJ2-1
CASSQDHGQGIQETQYF,TGTGCCAGCAGCCAAGATCACGGACAGGGAATCCAAGAGACCCAGTACTTC,-,TRBV14,17,TRBD1,TRBJ2-5